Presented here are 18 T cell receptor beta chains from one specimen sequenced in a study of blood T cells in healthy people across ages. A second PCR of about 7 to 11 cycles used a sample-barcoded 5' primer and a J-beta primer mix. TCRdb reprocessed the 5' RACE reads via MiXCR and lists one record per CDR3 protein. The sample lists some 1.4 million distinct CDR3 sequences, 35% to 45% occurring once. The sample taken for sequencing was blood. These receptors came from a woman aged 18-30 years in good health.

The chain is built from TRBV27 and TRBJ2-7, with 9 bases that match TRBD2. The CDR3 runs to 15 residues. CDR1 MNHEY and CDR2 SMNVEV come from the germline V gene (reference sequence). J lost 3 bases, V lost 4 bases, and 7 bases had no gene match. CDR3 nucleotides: TGTGCCAGCAGTTCCCAAGCGGGAGGCGACTACGAGCAGTACTTC. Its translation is CASSSQAGGDYEQYF.

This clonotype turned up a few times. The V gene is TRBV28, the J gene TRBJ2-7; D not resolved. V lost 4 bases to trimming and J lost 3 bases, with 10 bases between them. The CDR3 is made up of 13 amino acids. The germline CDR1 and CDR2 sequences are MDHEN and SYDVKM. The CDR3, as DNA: TGTGCCAGCAGTTCCAACTCAGGCTACGAGCAGTACTTC. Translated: CASSSNSGYEQYF.

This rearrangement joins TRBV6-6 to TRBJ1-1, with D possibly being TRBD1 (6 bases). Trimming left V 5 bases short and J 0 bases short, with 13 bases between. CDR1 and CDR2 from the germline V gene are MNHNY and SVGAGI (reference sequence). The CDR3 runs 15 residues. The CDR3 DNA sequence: TGTGCCAGCAGTAAAGGGGACACCTTGAACACTGAAGCTTTCTTT. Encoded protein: CASSKGDTLNTEAFF.

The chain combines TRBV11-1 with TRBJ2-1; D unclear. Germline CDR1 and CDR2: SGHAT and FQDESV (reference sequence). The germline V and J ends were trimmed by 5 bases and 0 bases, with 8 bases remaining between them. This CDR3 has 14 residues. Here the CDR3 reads CASSVDHSYNEQFF. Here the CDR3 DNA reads TGTGCCAGCAGCGTCGACCACTCCTACAATGAGCAGTTCTTC.

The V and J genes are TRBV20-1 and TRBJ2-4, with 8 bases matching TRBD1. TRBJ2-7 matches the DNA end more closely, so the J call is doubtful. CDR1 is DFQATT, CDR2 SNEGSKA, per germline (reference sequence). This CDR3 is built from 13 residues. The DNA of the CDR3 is TGCAGTGCCCAGACAGGGGCCAAAGACGAGCAGTACTTC. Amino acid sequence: CSAQTGAKDEQYF.

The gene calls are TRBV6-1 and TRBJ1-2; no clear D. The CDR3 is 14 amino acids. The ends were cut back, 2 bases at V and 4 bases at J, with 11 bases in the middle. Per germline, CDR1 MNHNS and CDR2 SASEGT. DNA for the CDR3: TGTGCCAGCAGTGAACCTACACCTTCCTATGGCTACACCTTC. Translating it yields CASSEPTPSYGYTF.

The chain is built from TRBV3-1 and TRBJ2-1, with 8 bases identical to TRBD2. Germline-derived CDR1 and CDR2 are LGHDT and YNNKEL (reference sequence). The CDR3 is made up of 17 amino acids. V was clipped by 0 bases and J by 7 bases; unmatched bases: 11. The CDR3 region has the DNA TGTGCCAGCAGCCAAGACTGGGGAGGTAGCGGGGTTAATGAGCAGTTCTTC. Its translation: CASSQDWGGSGVNEQFF.

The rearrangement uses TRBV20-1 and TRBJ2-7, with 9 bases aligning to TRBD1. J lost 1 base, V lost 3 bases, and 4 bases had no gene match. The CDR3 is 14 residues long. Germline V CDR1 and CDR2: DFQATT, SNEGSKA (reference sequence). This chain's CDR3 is CSASGTGISYEQYF. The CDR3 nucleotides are TGCAGTGCTAGCGGGACAGGGATTTCCTACGAGCAGTACTTC.

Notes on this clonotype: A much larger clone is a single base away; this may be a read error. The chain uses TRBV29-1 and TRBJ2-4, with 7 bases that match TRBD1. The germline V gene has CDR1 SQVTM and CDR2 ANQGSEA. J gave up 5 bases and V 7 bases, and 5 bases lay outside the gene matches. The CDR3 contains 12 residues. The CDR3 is CSGGTVENIQYF. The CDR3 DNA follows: TGCAGCGGGGGGACAGTAGAAAACATTCAGTACTTC.

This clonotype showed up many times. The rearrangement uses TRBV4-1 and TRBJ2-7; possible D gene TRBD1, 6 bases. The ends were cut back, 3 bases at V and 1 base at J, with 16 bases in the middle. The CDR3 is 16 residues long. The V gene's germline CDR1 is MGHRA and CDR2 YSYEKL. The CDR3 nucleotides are TGCGCCAGCAGCCACCCGTCAGGGGCACCATCCTACGAGCAGTACTTC. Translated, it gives CASSHPSGAPSYEQYF.

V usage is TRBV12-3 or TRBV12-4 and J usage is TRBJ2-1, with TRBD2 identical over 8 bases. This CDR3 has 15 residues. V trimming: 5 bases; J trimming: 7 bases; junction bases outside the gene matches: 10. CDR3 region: CASSASAGGPNEQFF. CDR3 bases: TGTGCCAGCAGTGCAAGTGCGGGGGGTCCTAATGAGCAGTTCTTC.

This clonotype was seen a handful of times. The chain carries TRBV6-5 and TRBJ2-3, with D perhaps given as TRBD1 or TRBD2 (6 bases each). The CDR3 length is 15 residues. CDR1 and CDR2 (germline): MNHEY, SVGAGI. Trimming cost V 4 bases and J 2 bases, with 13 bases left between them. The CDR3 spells CASSSGPGATDTQYF. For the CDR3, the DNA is TGTGCCAGCAGTTCTGGTCCGGGGGCCACAGATACGCAGTATTTT.

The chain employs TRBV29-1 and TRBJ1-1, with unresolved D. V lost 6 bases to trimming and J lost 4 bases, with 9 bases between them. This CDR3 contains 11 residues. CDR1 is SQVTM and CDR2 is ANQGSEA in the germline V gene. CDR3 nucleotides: TGCAGCGTGGATGATAGCACTGAAGCTTTCTTT. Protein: CSVDDSTEAFF.

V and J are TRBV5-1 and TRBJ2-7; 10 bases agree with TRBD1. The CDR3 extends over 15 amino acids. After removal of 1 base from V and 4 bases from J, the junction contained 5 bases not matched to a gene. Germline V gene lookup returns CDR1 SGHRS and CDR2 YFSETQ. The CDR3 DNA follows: TGCGCCAGCAGCTTGTCCGGGACAGGGGTTTACGAGCAGTACTTC. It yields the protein CASSLSGTGVYEQYF.

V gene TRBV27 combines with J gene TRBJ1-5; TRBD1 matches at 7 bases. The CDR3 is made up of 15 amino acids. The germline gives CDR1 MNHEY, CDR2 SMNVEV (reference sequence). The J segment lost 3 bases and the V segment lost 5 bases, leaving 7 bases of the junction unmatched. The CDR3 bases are TGTGCCAGCAGTCTTCAGACAGGGTACAATCAGCCCCAGCATTTT. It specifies CASSLQTGYNQPQHF.

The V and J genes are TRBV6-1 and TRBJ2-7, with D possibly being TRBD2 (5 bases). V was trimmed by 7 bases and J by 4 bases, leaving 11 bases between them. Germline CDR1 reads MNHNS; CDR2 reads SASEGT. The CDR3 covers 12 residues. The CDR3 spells CASTYPGYEQYF. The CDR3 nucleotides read TGTGCCAGCACTTACCCGGGGTACGAGCAGTACTTC.

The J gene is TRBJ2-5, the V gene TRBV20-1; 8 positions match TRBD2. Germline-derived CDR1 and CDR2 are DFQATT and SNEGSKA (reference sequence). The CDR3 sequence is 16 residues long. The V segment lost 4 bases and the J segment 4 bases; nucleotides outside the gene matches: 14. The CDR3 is CSAKGVISGERETQYF. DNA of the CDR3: TGCAGTGCTAAAGGGGTGATTAGCGGGGAAAGAGAGACCCAGTACTTC.

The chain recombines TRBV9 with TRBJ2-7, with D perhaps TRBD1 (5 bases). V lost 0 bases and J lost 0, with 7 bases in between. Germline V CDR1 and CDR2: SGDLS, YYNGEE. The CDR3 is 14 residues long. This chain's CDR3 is CASSVEGFSYEQYF. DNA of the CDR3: TGTGCCAGCAGCGTAGAGGGGTTCTCCTACGAGCAGTACTTC.